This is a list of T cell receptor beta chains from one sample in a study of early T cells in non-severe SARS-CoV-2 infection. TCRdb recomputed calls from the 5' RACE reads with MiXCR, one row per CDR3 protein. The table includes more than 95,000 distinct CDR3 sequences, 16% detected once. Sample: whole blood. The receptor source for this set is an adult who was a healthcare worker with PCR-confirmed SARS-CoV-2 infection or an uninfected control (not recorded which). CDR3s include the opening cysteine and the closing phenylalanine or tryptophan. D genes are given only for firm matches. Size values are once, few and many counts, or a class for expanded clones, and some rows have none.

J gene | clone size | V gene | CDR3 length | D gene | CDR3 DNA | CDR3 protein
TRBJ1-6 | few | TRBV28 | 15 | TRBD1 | TGTGCCAGCAACCTGGGGGGACAGGGGAATTCACCCCTCCACTTT | CASNLGGQGNSPLHF
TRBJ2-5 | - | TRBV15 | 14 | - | TGTGCCACCAGCAAGTTAGGCAGCGGAGAGACCCAGTACTTC | CATSKLGSGETQYF
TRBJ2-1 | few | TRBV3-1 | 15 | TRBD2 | TGTGCCAGCAGCCAACAAGCGGGGGGGCCCGGTGAGCAGTTCTTC | CASSQQAGGPGEQFF
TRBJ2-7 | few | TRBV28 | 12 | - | TGTGCCAGCAGCCCGTTTGGGCGCGAGCAGTACTTC | CASSPFGREQYF
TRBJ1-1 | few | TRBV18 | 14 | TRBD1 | TGTGCCAGCTCATCAACAGGGGGAAGAACTGAAGCTTTCTTT | CASSSTGGRTEAFF
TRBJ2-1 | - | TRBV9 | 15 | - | TGTGCCAGCAGCGTAATCGGCGGGCCCTACAATGAGCAGTTCTTC | CASSVIGGPYNEQFF
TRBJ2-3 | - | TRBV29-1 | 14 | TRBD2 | TGCAGCGCTAAGGGACTAGCGGGGGCAGATACGCAGTATTTT | CSAKGLAGADTQYF
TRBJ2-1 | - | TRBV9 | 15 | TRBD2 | TGTGCCAGCAGCCCGGTAGCGGGAGGGCCGAATGAGCAGTTCTTC | CASSPVAGGPNEQFF
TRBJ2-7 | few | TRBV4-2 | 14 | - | TGTGCCAGCAGCCAAGAGCGGGACAGCTACGAGCAGTACTTC | CASSQERDSYEQYF
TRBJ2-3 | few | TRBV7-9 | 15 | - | TGTGCCAGCAGCCCAGATCCCGGGGGCACAGATACGCAGTATTTT | CASSPDPGGTDTQYF
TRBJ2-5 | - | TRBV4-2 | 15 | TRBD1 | TGTGCCAGCCAAACCGGGACAGCCGAGCAAGAGACCCAGTACTTC | CASQTGTAEQETQYF
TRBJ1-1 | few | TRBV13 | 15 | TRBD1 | TGTGCCAGCAGCTTATTATCGGCAGGGGGCTCAGGGGCTTTCTTT | CASSLLSAGGSGAFF
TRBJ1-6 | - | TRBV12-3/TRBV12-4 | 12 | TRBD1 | TGTGCCAGCAGTTCGGGACAGCCACCCCTCCACTTT | CASSSGQPPLHF
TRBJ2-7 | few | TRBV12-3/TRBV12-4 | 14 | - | TGTGCCAGCAGTGTTGGCAGGGCCAGTTACGAGCAGTACTTC | CASSVGRASYEQYF
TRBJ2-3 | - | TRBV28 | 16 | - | TGTGCCAGCAGTTTACGGACTACTAGTTATCTGGGTACGCAGTATTTT | CASSLRTTSYLGTQYF
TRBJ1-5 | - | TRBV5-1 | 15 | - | TGCGCCAGCAGCTCGGAATCTGGAAGCAATCAGCCCCAGCATTTT | CASSSESGSNQPQHF
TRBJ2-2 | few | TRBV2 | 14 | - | TGTGCCAGCAGTGTGGAGGGAGACACCGGGGAGCTGTTTTTT | CASSVEGDTGELFF
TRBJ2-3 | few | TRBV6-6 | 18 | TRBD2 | TGTGCCAGCACCACACCGAGACTAGCGGGAGGAAGCACAGATACGCAGTATTTT | CASTTPRLAGGSTDTQYF
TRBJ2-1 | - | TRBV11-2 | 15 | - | TGTGCCAGCAGCTTAGATCGGGCTAGTACCGATGAGCAGTTCTTC | CASSLDRASTDEQFF
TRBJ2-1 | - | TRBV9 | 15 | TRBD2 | TGTGCCAGCAGCGTAGCAGCGGGAGGGCCGGATGAGCAGTTCTTC | CASSVAAGGPDEQFF
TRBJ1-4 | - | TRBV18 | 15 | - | TGTGCCAGCTCACCACGGAAGGGTCCTAAAGAAAAACTGTTTTTT | CASSPRKGPKEKLFF
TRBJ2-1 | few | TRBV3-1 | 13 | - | TGTGCCAGCAGCCAAGCCTCCTTCAATGAGCAGTTCTTC | CASSQASFNEQFF
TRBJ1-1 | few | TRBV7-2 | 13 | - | TGTGCCCTACGTCGGAATTCCAACACTGAAGCTTTCTTT | CALRRNSNTEAFF
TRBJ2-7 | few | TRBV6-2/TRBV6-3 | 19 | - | TGTGCCAGCAGTTACAGTTTTAGGAGGAAGACAGGAGCTTCCTACGAGCAGTACTTC | CASSYSFRRKTGASYEQYF
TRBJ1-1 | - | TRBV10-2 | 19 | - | TGCGCCAGCAGTGAGCCCTGGTCAACGGGATATCTTATGAACACTGAAGCTTTCTTT | CASSEPWSTGYLMNTEAFF
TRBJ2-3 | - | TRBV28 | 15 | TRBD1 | TGTGCCAGCCGTCCACAGGGGGCCGGGACAGATACGCAGTATTTT | CASRPQGAGTDTQYF
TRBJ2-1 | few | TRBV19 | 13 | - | TGTGCCAGTAGTAGGGGACTTCCGAATGAGCAGTTCTTC | CASSRGLPNEQFF
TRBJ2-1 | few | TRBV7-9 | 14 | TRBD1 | TGTGCCAGCAGTCGGGACAGCACAAACAATGAGCAGTTCTTC | CASSRDSTNNEQFF
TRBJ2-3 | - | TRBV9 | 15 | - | TGTGCCAGCAGCGCGCTGGGTACTAGCACAGATACGCAGTATTTT | CASSALGTSTDTQYF
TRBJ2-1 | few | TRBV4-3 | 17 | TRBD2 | TGCGCCAGCAGCCAAGAGAGGCTAGCGGAAATCTACAATGAGCAGTTCTTC | CASSQERLAEIYNEQFF
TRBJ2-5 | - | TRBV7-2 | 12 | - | TGTGCCAGCAGCCCTAACGGAGAGACCCAGTACTTC | CASSPNGETQYF
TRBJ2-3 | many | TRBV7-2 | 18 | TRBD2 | TGTGCCAGCAGCTTAAGGCCTAGCGGAGGGTGGGGCACAGATACGCAGTATTTT | CASSLRPSGGWGTDTQYF
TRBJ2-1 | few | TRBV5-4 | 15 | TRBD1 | TGTGCCAGCAGCAGGGGGACAGGGTCCTACAATGAGCAGTTCTTC | CASSRGTGSYNEQFF
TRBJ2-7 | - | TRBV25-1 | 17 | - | TGTGCCAGCACCCAGACTCGGGGTTCGAAGGGCTCCTACGAGCAGTACTTC | CASTQTRGSKGSYEQYF
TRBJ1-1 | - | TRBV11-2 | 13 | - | TGTGCCAGCTCTGCTCGGGCCTGGGAGAGAGCTTTCTTT | CASSARAWERAFF
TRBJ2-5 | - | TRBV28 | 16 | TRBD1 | TGTGCCAGCAGTTTCTTGGACAGGGGGCACCAAGAGACCCAGTACTTC | CASSFLDRGHQETQYF
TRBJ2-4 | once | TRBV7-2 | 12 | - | TGTGCCAGCAGCTTACCCTTAAACATTCAGTACTTC | CASSLPLNIQYF
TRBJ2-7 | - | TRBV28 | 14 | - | TGTGCCAGCAGGGGACTTTTGGTATCCTACGAGCAGTACTTC | CASRGLLVSYEQYF
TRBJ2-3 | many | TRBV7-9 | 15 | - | TGTGCCAGCAGCTTGGGTGGGCCGAGCACAGATACGCAGTATTTT | CASSLGGPSTDTQYF
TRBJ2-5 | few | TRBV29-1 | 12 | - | TGCAGCGTGTGGATCGGGCTAGAGACCCAGTACTTC | CSVWIGLETQYF